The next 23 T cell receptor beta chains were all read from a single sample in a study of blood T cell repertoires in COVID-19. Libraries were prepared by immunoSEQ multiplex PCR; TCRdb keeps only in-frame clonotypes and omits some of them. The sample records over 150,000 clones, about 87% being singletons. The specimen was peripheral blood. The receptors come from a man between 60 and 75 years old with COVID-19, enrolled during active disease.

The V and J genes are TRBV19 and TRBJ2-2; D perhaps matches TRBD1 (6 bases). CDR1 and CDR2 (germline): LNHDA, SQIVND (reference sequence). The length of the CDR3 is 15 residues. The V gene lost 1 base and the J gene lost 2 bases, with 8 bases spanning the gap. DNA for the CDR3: TGTGCCAGTAGTATAGTGGGGGCAAACACCGGGGAGCTGTTTTTT. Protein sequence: CASSIVGANTGELFF. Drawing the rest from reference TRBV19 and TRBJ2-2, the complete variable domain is DGGITQSPKYLFRKEGQNVTLSCEQNLNHDAMYWYRQDPGQGLRLIYYSQIVNDFQKGDIAEGYSVSREKKESFPLTVTSAQKNPTAFYLCASSIVGANTGELFFGEGSRLTVL.

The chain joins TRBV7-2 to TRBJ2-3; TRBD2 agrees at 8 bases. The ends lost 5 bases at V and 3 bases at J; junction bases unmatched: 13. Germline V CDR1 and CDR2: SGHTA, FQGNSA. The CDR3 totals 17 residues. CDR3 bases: TGTGCCAGCAGCGTCGCCGGGACTAGAAAGTTAACAGATACGCAGTATTTT. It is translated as CASSVAGTRKLTDTQYF.

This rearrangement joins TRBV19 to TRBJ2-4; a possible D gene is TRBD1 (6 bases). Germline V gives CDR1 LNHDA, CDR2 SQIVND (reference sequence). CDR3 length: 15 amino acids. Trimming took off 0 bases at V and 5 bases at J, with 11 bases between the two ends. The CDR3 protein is CASSIDRGLENIQYF. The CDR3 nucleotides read TGTGCCAGTAGTATAGACAGGGGCTTAGAAAACATTCAGTACTTC. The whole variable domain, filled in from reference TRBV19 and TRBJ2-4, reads DGGITQSPKYLFRKEGQNVTLSCEQNLNHDAMYWYRQDPGQGLRLIYYSQIVNDFQKGDIAEGYSVSREKKESFPLTVTSAQKNPTAFYLCASSIDRGLENIQYFGAGTRLSVL.

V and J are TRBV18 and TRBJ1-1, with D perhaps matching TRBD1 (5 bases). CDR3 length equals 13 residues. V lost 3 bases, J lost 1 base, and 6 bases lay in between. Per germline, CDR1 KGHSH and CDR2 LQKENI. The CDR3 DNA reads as TGTGCCAGCTCACCCAGGGAGAACACTGAAGCTTTCTTT. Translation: CASSPRENTEAFF.

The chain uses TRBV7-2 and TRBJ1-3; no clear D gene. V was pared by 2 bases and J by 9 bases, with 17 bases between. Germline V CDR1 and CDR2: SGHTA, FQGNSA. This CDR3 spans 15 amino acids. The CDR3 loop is CASSLSPASRSTIYF. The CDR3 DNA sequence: TGTGCCAGCAGCTTATCCCCGGCCAGTCGGAGCACCATATATTTT.

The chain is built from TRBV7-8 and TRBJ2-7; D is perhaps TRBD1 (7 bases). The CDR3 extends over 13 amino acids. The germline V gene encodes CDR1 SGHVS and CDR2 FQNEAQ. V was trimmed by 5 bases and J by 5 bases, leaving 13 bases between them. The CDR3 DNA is TGTGCCAGCAGCGGCGGGACAGTACACGAGCAGTACTTC. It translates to CASSGGTVHEQYF.

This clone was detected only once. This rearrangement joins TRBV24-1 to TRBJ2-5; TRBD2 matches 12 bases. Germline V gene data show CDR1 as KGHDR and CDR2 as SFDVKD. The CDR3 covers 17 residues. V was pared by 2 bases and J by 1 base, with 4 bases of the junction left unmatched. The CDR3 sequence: CATSDSSGRGPQETQYF. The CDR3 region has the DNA TGTGCCACCAGTGATTCTAGCGGGAGGGGCCCCCAAGAGACCCAGTACTTC.

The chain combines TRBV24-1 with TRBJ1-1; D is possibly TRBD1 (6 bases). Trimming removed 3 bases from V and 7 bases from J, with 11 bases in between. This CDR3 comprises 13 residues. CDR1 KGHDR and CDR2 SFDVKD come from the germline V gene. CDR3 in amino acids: CATSDNLGHEAFF. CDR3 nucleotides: TGTGCCACCAGTGATAATTTGGGACATGAAGCTTTCTTT.

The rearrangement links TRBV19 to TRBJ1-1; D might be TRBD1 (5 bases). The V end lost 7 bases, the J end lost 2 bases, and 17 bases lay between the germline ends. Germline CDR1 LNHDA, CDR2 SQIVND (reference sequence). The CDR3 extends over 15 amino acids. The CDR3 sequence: CASKVRMGQNTEAFF. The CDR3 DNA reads TGTGCCAGTAAAGTCAGGATGGGGCAAAACACTGAAGCTTTCTTT.

CDR3 sequence (DNA): TGTGCCACCAGTGATTTGCTTGCAGGGTGGGATGAGCAGTTCTTC. It is translated as CATSDLLAGWDEQFF. The V call is TRBV24-1, the J call TRBJ2-1; perhaps TRBD1 as D (5 bases). V was shortened by 0 bases and J by 8 bases, with 13 bases between the two germline ends. The CDR3 length is 15 residues. Germline V lookup: CDR1 KGHDR, CDR2 SFDVKD.

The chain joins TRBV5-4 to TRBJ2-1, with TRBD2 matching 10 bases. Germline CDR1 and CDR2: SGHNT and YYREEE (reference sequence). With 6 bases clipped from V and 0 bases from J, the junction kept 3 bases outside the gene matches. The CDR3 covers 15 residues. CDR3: CASTVAGGSYNEQFF. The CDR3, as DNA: TGTGCCAGCACCGTAGCGGGAGGCTCCTACAATGAGCAGTTCTTC.

The CDR3 spells CASSERGTSGNTIYF. CDR3 DNA: TGTGCCAGTAGTGAAAGGGGGACCTCTGGAAACACCATATATTTT. The gene calls are TRBV19 and TRBJ1-3, with D perhaps TRBD1 (6 bases). Germline CDR1 LNHDA, CDR2 SQIVND (reference sequence). Between the trimmed V and J ends, which lost 5 bases and 0 bases, there was a span of 11 bases. This CDR3 has 15 amino acids.

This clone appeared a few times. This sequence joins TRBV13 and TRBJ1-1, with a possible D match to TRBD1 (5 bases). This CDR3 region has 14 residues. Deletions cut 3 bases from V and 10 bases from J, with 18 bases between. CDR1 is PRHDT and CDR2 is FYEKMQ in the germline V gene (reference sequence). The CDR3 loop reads CASSFILTGGLAFF. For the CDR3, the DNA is TGTGCCAGCAGCTTTATTTTAACAGGCGGTCTAGCTTTCTTT.

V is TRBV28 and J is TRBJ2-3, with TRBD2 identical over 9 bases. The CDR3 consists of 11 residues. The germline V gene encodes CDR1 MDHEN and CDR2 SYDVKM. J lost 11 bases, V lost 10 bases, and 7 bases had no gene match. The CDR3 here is CAIHKAGGQYF. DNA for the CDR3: TGTGCCATCCACAAAGCGGGGGGGCAGTATTTT.

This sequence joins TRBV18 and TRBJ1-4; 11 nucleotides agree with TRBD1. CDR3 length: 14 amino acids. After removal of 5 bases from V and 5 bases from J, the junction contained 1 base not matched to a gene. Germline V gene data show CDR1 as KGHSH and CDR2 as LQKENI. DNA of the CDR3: TGTGCCAGCTCAAGGACAGGGGGCAATGAAAAACTGTTTTTT. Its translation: CASSRTGGNEKLFF.

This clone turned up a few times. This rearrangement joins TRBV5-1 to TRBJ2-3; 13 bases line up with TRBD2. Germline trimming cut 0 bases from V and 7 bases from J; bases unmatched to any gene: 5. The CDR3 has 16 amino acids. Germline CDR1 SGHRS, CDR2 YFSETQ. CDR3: CASSLGLAGGQHTQYF. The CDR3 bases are TGCGCCAGCAGCTTGGGACTAGCGGGAGGCCAGCATACGCAGTATTTT.

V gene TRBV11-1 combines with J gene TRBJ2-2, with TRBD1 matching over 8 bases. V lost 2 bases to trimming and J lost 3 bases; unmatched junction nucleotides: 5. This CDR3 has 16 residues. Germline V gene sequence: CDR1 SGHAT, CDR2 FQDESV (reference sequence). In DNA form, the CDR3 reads TGTGCCAGCAGCTTACAGGGGGCGCTGGACACCGGGGAGCTGTTTTTT. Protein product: CASSLQGALDTGELFF.

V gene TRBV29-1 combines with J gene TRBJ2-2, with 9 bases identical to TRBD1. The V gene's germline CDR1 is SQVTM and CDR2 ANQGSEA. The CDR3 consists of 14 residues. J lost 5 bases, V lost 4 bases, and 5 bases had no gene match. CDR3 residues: CSVGRTGETGELFF. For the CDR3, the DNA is TGCAGCGTTGGGAGGACAGGGGAGACCGGGGAGCTGTTTTTT.

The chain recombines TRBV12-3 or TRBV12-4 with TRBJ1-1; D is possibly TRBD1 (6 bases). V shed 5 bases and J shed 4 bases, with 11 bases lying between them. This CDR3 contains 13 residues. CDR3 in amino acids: CASSRGTFTEAFF. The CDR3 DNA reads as TGTGCCAGCAGTCGTGGGACATTCACTGAAGCTTTCTTT.

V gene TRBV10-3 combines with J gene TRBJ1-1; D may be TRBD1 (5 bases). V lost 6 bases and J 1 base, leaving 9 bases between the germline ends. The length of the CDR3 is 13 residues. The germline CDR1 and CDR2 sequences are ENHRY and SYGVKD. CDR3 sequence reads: CAISATGNTEAFF. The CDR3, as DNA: TGTGCCATCAGCGCTACAGGGAACACTGAAGCTTTCTTT.

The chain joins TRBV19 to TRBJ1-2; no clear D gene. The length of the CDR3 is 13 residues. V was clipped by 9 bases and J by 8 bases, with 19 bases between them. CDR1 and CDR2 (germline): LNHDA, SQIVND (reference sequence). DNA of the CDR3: TGTGCCAGCAGACCCGGGAGTTATGGGGGCTACACCTTC. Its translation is CASRPGSYGGYTF.

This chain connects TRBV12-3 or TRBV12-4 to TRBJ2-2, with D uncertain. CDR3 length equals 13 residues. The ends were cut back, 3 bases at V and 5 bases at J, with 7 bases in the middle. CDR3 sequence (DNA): TGTGCCAGCAGTTTGGGCGAGACCGGGGAGCTGTTTTTT. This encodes CASSLGETGELFF.

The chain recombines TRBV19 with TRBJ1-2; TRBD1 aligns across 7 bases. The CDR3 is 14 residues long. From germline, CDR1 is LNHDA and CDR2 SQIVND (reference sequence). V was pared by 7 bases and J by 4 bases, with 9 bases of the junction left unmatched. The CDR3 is CASTDSRDSYGYTF. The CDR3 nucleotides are TGTGCCAGTACCGATTCCCGGGACAGCTATGGCTACACCTTC.